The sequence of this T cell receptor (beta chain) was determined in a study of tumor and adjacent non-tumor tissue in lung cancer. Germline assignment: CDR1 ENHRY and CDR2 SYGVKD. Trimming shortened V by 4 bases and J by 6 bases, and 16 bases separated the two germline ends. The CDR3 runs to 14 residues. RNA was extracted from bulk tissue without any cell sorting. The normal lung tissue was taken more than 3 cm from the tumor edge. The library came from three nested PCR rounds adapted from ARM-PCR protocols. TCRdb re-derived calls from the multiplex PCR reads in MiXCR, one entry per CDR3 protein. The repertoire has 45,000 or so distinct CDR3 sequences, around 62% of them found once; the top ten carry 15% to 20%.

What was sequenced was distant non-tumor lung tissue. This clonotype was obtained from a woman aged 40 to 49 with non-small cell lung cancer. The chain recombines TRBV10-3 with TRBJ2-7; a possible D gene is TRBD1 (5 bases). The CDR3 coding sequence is TGTGCCATCAGTGCTGGGGCTGACACCTGCGAGCAGTACTTC. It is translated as CAISAGADTCEQYF.